This record concerns one T cell receptor (beta chain) sequence. Its antigen is as yet unknown. Other DNA sequences within the sample encode an identical CDR3. Sequenced by immunoSEQ multiplex PCR; TCRdb stores in-frame clones only, minus some. This table holds some 130,000 clones, about 93% found once. V lost 2 bases, J lost 6 bases, and 11 bases lay in between. The CDR3 runs 15 residues. Germline CDR1 SNHLY, CDR2 FYNNEI. This entry belongs to a study of T cell responses to AZD1222 COVID-19 vaccine. Study-wide findings and caveats: Variant regions that are unmutated are reportedly the target of nearly half of spike-specific TCRs.

Pooled samples include second doses given at about 4 or 12 weeks. This sample comprised peripheral blood, obtained 28 days after the second AZD1222 dose. This clonotype originated in an adult who received the AZD1222 COVID-19 vaccine. This chain uses TRBV2 with TRBJ1-6, with D unresolved. This CDR3 is CASSEIGLSNSPLHF. The CDR3 nucleotides read TGTGCCAGCAGTGAAATAGGGTTGAGTAATTCACCCCTCCACTTT.